Listed below are T cell receptor beta chains from one sample, sequenced in a study of OX40 agonist ivuxolimab in advanced cancers. Sequencing used immunoSEQ multiplex PCR; TCRdb keeps in-frame clones, though not all of them. The data contain fewer than 70,000 clones, 75% to 95% of them seen just once; the ten biggest clones take up 11% to 15%. Specimen: CD4+ or CD8+ T cells sorted from blood, collected in a trial of the OX40 agonist ivuxolimab. The receptors stem from an adult with an advanced solid tumor such as melanoma, head and neck, liver or kidney cancer. Each CDR3 is given with its conserved first and last residue. The D gene is left open where the match is weak. Clone size is shown for a subset of rows, as once, few, many or a class of expanded clone.

j_call	d_call	clone_size	v_call	cdr3_nt	cdr3_aa
TRBJ2-5	-	-	TRBV7-9	TGTGCCAGCAGCTTATCCCGAAGGGAGACCCAGTACTTC	CASSLSRRETQYF
TRBJ2-1	-	-	TRBV5-6	TGTGCCAGCAGCAAGGACCTCTCCTACAATGAGCAGTTCTTC	CASSKDLSYNEQFF
TRBJ1-1	-	-	TRBV2	TGTGCCAGCAGCCTCCTTGGGAGGATTGGGGGAGCTTTCTTT	CASSLLGRIGGAFF
TRBJ1-2	TRBD1	-	TRBV2	TGTGCCAGCAGTGGGGGGGCTGGGACAGCTAACTATGGCTACACCTTC	CASSGGAGTANYGYTF
TRBJ1-1	TRBD1	-	TRBV18	TGTGCCAGCTCACCACCAGGGACAGGGGGGAATAAAGCTTTCTTT	CASSPPGTGGNKAFF
TRBJ2-7	TRBD2	-	TRBV15	TGTGCCACCAGCAGAGATGACCTAGCGGCTACCTACGAGCAGTACTTC	CATSRDDLAATYEQYF
TRBJ1-6	-	-	TRBV10-3	TGTGCCATCAGTGCCCAGGACAGCAATAATTCACCCCTCCACTTT	CAISAQDSNNSPLHF
TRBJ2-1	-	-	TRBV2	TGTGCCAGCAAGCAGGACGCCTACAATGAGCAGTTCTTC	CASKQDAYNEQFF
TRBJ1-5	TRBD1	-	TRBV5-5	TGTGCCAGCAGCTTAGGACAGGGGGGTGGCAATCAGCCCCAGCATTTT	CASSLGQGGGNQPQHF
TRBJ2-1	-	-	TRBV7-3	TGTGCCAGCAGCTTAACCCGGGAAGGTGAGCAGTTCTTC	CASSLTREGEQFF
TRBJ2-5	-	few	TRBV5-4	TGTGCCAGCAGCTCCGGGCTTGTACGGGTGGGGGGAGAGACCCAGTACTTC	CASSSGLVRVGGETQYF
TRBJ1-1	-	-	TRBV27	TGTGCCAGCAGTAGTGCCAGTCTGAACACTGAAGCTTTCTTT	CASSSASLNTEAFF
TRBJ2-2	TRBD2	once	TRBV11-3	TGTGCCAGCAGCCAAGCGGGAGCCACCGGGGAGCTGTTTTTT	CASSQAGATGELFF
TRBJ2-1	TRBD2	once	TRBV5-1	TGCGCCAGCACCCCGACTAGCGGGAGCTTGGAGCAGTTCTTC	CASTPTSGSLEQFF
TRBJ1-4	TRBD1	-	TRBV19	TGTGCCAGTACCGGAGGGACAGGGGGCTATGAAAAACTGTTTTTT	CASTGGTGGYEKLFF
TRBJ1-2	TRBD1	-	TRBV7-2	TGTGCCAGCAGCCGAAGGACAGGGAGGGACTATGGCTACACCTTC	CASSRRTGRDYGYTF
TRBJ2-5	-	once	TRBV7-6	TGTGCCAGCAGCATATCGTGGACTGGCGGGGCCCAGTACTTC	CASSISWTGGAQYF